The T cell receptor beta chain under discussion was sequenced for a study of T cells after yellow fever vaccination. Study as a whole: The authors prepared low-cell-number fractions using SMART-Seq v4 Ultra Low Input. Overall study results and limits: When the response was secondary, it was weaker but reached its peak faster, day 5 versus 15. The study re-detected most primary-vaccination clones after the booster (around 96% CD4, roughly 85% CD8). Abundant contaminating clonotypes from the bulk population could appear in FACS-sorted repertoires.

MiXCR was run by TCRdb on the 5' RACE reads, yielding one entry per CDR3 protein. The table shows approximately 330,000 distinct CDR3 sequences, with roughly 4.3% occurring only once. This CDR3 has 15 residues. V lost 1 base and J lost 6; bases outside the gene matches: 6. There are a few counts of this clonotype. Antigen unknown. The receptor comes from a man aged 18 to 30 who received the YFV17D yellow fever vaccine. The V and J genes are TRBV12-3 or TRBV12-4 and TRBJ2-1; 7 bases are shared with TRBD1. The sequenced sample was PBMCs, obtained 5 days after the yellow fever booster vaccination. DNA of the CDR3: TGTGCCAGCAGTTTAGGAGGGGGCCATTTCAATGAGCAGTTCTTC. Encoded protein: CASSLGGGHFNEQFF.